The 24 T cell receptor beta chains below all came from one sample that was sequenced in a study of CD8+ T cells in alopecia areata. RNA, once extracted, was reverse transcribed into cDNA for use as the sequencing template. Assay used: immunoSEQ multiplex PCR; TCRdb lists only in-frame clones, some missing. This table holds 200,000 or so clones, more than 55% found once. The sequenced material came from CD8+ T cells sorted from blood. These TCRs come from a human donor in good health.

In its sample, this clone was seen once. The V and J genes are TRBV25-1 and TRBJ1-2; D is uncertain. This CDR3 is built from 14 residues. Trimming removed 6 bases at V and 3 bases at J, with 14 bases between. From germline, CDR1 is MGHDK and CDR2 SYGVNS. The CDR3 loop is CASSTFGLDYGYTF. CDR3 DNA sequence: TGTGCCAGCAGCACGTTCGGGCTCGACTATGGCTACACCTTC.

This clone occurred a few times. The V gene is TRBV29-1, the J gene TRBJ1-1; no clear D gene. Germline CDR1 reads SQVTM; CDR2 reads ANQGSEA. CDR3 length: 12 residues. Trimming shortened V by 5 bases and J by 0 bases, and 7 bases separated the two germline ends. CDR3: CSVTIMNTEAFF. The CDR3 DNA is TGCAGCGTTACTATTATGAACACTGAAGCTTTCTTT.

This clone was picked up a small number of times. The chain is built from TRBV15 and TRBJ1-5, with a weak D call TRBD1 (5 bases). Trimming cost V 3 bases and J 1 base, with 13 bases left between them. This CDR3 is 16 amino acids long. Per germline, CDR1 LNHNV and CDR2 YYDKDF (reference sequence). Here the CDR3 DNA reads TGTGCCACCAGCAGGGAGACCGGGGGAAGCAATCAGCCCCAGCATTTT. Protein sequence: CATSRETGGSNQPQHF. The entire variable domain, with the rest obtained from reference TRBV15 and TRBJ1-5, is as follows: DAMVIQNPRYQVTQFGKPVTLSCSQTLNHNVMYWYQQKSSQAPKLLFHYYDKDFNNEADTPDNFQSRRPNTSFCFLDIRSPGLGDTAMYLCATSRETGGSNQPQHFGDGTRLSIL.

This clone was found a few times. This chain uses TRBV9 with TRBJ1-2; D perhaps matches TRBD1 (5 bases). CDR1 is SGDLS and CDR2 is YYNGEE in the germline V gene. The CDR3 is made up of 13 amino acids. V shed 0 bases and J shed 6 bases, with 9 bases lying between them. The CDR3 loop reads CASSVAGLDGYTF. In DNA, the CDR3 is TGTGCCAGCAGCGTAGCAGGGTTAGATGGCTACACCTTC.

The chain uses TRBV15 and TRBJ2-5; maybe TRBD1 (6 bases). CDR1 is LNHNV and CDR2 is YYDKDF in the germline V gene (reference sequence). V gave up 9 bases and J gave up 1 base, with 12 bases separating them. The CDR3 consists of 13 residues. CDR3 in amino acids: CATGEDSQETQYF. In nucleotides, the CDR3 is TGTGCCACGGGAGAGGACAGCCAAGAGACCCAGTACTTC.

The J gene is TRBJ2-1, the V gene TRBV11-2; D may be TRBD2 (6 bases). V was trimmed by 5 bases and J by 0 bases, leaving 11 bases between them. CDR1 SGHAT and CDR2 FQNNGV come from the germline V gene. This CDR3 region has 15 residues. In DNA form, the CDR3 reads TGTGCCAGCAGCCCCCGGACTAACTCCTACAATGAGCAGTTCTTC. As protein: CASSPRTNSYNEQFF.

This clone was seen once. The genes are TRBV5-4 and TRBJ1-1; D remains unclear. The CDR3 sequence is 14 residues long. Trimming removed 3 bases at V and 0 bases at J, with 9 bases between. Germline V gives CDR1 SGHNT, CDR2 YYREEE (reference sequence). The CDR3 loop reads CASSSGGVNTEAFF. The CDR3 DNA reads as TGTGCCAGCAGCTCTGGCGGGGTGAACACTGAAGCTTTCTTT. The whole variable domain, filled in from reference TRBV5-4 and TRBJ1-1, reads ETGVTQSPTHLIKTRGQQVTLRCSSQSGHNTVSWYQQALGQGPQFIFQYYREEENGRGNFPPRFSGLQFPNYSSELNVNALELDDSALYLCASSSGGVNTEAFFGQGTRLTVV.

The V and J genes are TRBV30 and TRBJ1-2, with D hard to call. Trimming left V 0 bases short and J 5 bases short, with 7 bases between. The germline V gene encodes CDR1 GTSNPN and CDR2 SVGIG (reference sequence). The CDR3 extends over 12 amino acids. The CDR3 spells CAWSVSLYGYTF. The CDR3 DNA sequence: TGTGCCTGGAGTGTATCGTTGTATGGCTACACCTTC.

The CDR3 here is CASSLGRNTEAFF. The CDR3 DNA reads TGTGCCAGTAGTCTGGGGCGGAACACTGAAGCTTTCTTT. This chain links TRBV19 with TRBJ1-1, with D possibly matching TRBD1 (5 bases). The germline gives CDR1 LNHDA, CDR2 SQIVND (reference sequence). Trimming removed 5 bases from V and 1 base from J, with 8 bases in between. The CDR3 has 13 amino acids.

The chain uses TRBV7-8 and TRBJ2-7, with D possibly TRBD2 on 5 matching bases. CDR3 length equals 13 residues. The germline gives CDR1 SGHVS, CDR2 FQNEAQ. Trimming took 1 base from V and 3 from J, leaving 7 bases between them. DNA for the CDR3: TGTGCCAGCAGCTTAGGGGCGGGCTACGAGCAGTACTTC. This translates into CASSLGAGYEQYF. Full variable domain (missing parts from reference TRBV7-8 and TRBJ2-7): GAGVSQSPRYKVAKRGQDVALRCDPISGHVSLFWYQQALGQGPEFLTYFQNEAQLDKSGLPSDRFFAERPEGSVSTLKIQRTQQEDSAVYLCASSLGAGYEQYFGPGTRLTVT.

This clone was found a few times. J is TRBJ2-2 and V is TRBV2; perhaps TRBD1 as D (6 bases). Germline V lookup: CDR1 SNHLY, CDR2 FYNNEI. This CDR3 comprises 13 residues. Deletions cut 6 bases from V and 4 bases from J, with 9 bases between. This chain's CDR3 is CASRKDSTGELFF. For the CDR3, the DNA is TGTGCCAGCAGAAAGGACAGCACCGGGGAGCTGTTTTTT.

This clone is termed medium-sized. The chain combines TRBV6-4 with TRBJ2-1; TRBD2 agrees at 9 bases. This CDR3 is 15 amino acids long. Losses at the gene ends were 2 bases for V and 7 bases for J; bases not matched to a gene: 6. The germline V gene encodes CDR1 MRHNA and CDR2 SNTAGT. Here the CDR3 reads CASSDTAGGRNEQFF. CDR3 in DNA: TGTGCCAGCAGTGACACAGCGGGGGGTCGAAATGAGCAGTTCTTC.

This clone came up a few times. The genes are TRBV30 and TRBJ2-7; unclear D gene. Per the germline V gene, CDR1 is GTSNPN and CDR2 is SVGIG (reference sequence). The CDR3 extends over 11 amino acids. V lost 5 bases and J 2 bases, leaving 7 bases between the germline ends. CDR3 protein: CAWGKTYEQYF. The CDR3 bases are TGTGCCTGGGGGAAGACCTACGAGCAGTACTTC.

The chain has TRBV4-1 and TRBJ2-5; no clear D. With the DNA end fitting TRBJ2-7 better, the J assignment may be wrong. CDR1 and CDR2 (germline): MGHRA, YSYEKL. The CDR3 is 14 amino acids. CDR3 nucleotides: TGCGCCAGCAGCCAAGAATCTACAGCCTACGAGCAGTACTTC. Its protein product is CASSQESTAYEQYF.

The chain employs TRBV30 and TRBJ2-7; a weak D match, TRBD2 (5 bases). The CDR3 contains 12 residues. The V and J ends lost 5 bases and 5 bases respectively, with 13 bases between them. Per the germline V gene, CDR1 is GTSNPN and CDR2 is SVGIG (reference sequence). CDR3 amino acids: CAWGRSGNEQYF. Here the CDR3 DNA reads TGTGCCTGGGGCCGATCGGGGAACGAGCAGTACTTC.

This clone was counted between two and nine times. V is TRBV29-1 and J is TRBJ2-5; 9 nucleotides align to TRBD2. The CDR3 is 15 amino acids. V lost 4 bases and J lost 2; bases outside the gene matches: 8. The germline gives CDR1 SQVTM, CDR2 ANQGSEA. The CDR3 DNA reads TGCAGCGTTGTCCGGTATAGCGGGGGACAAGAGACCCAGTACTTC. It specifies CSVVRYSGGQETQYF. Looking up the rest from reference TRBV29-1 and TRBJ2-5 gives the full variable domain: SAVISQKPSRDICQRGTSLTIQCQVDSQVTMMFWYRQQPGQSLTLIATANQGSEATYESGFVIDKFPISRPNLTFSTLTVSNMSPEDSSIYLCSVVRYSGGQETQYFGPGTRLLVL.

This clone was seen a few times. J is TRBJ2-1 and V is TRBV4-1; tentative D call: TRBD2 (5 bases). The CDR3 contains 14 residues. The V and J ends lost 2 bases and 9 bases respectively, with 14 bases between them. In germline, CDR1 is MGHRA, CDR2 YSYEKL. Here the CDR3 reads CASSQRFLAGEQFF. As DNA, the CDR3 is TGCGCCAGCAGCCAAAGGTTTCTAGCTGGTGAGCAGTTCTTC.

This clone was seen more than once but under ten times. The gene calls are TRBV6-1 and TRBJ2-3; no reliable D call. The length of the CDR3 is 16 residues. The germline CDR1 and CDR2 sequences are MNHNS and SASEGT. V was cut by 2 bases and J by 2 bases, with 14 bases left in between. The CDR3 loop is CASSERGNGLTDTQYF. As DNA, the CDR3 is TGTGCCAGCAGTGAACGCGGCAACGGGCTCACAGATACGCAGTATTTT.

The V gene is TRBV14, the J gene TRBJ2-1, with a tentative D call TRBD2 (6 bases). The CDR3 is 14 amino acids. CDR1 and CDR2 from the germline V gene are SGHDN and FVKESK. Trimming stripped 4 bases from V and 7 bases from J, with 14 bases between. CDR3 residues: CASSPPSGRNEQFF. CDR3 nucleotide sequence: TGTGCCAGCAGCCCCCCTTCGGGGAGGAATGAGCAGTTCTTC.

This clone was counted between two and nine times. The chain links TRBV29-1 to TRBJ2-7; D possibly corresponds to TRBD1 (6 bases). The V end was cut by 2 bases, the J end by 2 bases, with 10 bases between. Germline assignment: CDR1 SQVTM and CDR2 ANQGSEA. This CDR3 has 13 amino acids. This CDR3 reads CSVELGQPYEQYF. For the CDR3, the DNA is TGCAGCGTTGAATTAGGACAGCCCTACGAGCAGTACTTC.

The CDR3 nucleotides are TGTGCCAGTGGTTCCGGGGCCCACGAGCAGTACTTC. Translating gives CASGSGAHEQYF. The rearrangement joins TRBV19 to TRBJ2-7; D tentatively fits TRBD1 or TRBD2 (5 bases each). This CDR3 comprises 12 residues. Germline lookup yields CDR1 LNHDA and CDR2 SQIVND (reference sequence). V dropped 8 bases and J dropped 5 bases, with 13 bases sitting between them. Variable domain in full (rest from reference TRBV19 and TRBJ2-7): DGGITQSPKYLFRKEGQNVTLSCEQNLNHDAMYWYRQDPGQGLRLIYYSQIVNDFQKGDIAEGYSVSREKKESFPLTVTSAQKNPTAFYLCASGSGAHEQYFGPGTRLTVT.

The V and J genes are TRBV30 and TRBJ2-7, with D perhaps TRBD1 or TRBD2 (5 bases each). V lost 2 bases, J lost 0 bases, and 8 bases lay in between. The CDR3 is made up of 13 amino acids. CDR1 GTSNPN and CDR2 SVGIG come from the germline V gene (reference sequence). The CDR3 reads CAWSIGASYEQYF. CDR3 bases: TGTGCCTGGAGTATCGGGGCCTCCTACGAGCAGTACTTC. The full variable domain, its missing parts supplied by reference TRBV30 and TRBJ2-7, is SQTIHQWPATLVQPVGSPLSLECTVEGTSNPNLYWYRQAAGRGLQLLFYSVGIGQISSEVPQNLSASRPQDRQFILSSKKLLLSDSGFYLCAWSIGASYEQYFGPGTRLTVT.

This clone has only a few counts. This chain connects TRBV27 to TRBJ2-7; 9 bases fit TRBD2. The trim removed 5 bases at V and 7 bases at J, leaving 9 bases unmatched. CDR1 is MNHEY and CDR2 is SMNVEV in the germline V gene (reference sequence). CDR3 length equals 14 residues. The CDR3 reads CASSPRERGAEQYF. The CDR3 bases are TGTGCCAGCAGTCCCAGGGAGCGGGGGGCTGAGCAGTACTTC.

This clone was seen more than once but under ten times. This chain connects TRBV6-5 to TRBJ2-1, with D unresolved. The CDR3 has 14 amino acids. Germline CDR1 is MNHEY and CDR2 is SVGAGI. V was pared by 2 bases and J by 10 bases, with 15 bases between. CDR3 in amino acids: CASSYNGDPPEQFF. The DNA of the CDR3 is TGTGCCAGCAGTTACAACGGTGATCCGCCGGAGCAGTTCTTC.